This TCR beta chain was observed in a study of T cell responses to AZD1222 COVID-19 vaccine. This clone was seen ten or more times. Its matching antigen is unknown. Assay used: immunoSEQ multiplex PCR; TCRdb lists only in-frame clones, some missing. The data hold 150,000 to 200,000 clones, with roughly 92% observed a single time. General observations from the study: Sampling that yielded the repertoires occurred only after the peak T cell response. Spike-specific TCR repertoires showed rising breadth and depth after two AZD1222 doses. At 160-218 and 743-854, vaccine-associated CD4 TCRs were dominant, and they spanned spike.

The CDR3 covers 19 residues. CDR1 and CDR2 from the germline V gene are MNHNS and SASEGT. V lost 4 bases, J lost 4 bases, and 12 bases stayed unmatched. The sequencing here drew on peripheral blood, taken on day 0 of AZD1222 vaccination. This TCR was recovered from an adult in good health. This sequence joins TRBV6-1 and TRBJ2-5; 16 bases align to TRBD2. CDR3 nucleotide sequence: TGTGCCAGCAGTGGCACCCCGGGACTAGCGGGGGGGCGTCCAGAGACCCAGTACTTC. This encodes CASSGTPGLAGGRPETQYF.